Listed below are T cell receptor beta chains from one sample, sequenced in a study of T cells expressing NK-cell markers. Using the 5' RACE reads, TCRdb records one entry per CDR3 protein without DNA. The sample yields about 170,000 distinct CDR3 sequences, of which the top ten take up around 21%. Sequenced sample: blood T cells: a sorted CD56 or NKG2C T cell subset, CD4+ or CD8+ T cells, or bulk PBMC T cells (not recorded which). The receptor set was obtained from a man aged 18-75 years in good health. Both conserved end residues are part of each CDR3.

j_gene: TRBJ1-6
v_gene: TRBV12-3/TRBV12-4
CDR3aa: CASSPTRGQSPLHF

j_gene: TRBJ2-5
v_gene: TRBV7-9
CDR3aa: CASSTSDREETQYF

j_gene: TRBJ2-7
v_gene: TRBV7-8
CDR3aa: CASTNPGQGVGQQYF

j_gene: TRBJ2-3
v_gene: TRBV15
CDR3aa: CATSRPGNPRGTDTQYF

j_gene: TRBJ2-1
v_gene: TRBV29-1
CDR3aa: CSVGFIPPGPTVGEQFF

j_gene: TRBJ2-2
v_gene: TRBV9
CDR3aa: CASSHTVNTGELFF

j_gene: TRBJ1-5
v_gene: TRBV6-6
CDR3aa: CASSYDQPQHF

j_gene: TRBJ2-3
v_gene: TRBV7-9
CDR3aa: CASSLGLADDTDTQYF

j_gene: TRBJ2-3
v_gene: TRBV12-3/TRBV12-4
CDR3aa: CASMLGAGGPSDTQYF

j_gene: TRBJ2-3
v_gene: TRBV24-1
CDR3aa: CATSDSSGGRSTDTQYF

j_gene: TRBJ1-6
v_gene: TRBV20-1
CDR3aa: CSARGLESSYNSPLHF

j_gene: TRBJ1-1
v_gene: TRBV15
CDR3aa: CATSRPTGRGTEAFF

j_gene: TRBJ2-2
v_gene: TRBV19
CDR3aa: CASRRQGDGELFF

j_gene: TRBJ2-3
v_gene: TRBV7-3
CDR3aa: CASSLQAPGQGYMGDTQYF

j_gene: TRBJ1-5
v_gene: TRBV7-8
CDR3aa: CASSPGQGASQPQHF

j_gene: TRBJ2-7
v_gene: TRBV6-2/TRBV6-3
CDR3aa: CASSYLLRGDIGYEQYF

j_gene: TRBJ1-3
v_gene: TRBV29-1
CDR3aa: CSAERQGPSGNTIYF

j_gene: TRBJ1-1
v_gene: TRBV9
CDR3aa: CASSLLGPTEAFF

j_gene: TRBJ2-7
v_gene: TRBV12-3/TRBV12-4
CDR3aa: CASSLQAAGRGGASYEQYF